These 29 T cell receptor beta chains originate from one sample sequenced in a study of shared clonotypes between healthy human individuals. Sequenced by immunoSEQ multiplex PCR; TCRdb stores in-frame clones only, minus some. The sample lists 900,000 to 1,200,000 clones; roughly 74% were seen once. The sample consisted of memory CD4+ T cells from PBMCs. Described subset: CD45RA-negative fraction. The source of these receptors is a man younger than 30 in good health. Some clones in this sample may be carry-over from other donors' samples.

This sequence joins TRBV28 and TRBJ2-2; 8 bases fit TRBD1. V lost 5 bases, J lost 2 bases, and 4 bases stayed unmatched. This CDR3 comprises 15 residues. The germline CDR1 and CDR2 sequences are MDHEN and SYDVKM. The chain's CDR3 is CASSPGQVNTGELFF. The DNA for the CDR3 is TGTGCCAGCAGTCCGGGACAGGTCAACACCGGGGAGCTGTTTTTT.

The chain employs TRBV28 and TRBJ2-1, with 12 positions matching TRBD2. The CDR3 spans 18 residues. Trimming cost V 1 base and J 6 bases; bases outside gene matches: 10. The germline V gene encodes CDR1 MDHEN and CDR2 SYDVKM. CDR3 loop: CASSLFWGRGLAGNEQFF. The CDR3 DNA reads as TGTGCCAGCAGTTTATTTTGGGGGAGGGGACTAGCGGGCAATGAGCAGTTCTTC.

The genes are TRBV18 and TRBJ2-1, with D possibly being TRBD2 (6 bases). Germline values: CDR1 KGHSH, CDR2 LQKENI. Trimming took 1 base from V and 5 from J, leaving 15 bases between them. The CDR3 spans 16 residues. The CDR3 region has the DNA TGTGCCAGCTCACCACTAACAGCGGGCCTTAACAATGAGCAGTTCTTC. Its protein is CASSPLTAGLNNEQFF. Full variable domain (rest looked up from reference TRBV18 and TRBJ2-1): NAGVMQNPRHLVRRRGQEARLRCSPMKGHSHVYWYRQLPEEGLKFMVYLQKENIIDESGMPKERFSAEFPKEGPSILRIQQVVRGDSAAYFCASSPLTAGLNNEQFFGPGTRLTVL.

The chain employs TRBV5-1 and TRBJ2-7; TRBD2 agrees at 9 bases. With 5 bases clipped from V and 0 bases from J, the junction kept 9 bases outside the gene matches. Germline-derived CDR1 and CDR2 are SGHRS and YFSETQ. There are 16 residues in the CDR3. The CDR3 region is CASRSPSGISSYEQYF. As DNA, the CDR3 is TGCGCCAGCAGATCTCCTAGCGGGATTAGCTCCTACGAGCAGTACTTC.

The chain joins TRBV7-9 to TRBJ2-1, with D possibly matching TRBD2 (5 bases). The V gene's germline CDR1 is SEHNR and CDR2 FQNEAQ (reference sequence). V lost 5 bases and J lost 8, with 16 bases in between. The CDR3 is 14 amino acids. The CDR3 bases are TGTGCCAGCAGCCCCGGGAATCTACGTTATGAGCAGTTCTTC. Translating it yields CASSPGNLRYEQFF.

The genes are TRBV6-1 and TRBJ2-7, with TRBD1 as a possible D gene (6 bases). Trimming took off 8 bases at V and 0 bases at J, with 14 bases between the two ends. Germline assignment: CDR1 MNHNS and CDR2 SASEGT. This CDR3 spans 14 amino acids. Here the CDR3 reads CASSFPDSSYEQYF. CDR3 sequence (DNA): TGTGCCAGCTCGTTCCCGGACAGCTCCTACGAGCAGTACTTC.

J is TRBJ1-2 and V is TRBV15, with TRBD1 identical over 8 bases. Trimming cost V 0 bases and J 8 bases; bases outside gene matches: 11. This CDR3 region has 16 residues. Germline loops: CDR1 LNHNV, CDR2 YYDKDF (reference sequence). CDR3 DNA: TGTGCCACCAGCAGAGAACCCGCCCAGGGGGCTGGAGGCTACACCTTC. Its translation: CATSREPAQGAGGYTF.

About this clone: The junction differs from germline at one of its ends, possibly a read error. The CDR3, as DNA: TGCAGTGCTAGAGAAAGGATACACCGACCCTTT. Residues: CSARERIHRPF. The chain links TRBV20-1 to TRBJ1-1; D unresolved. CDR3 length: 11 residues. CDR1 and CDR2 (germline): DFQATT, SNEGSKA (reference sequence).

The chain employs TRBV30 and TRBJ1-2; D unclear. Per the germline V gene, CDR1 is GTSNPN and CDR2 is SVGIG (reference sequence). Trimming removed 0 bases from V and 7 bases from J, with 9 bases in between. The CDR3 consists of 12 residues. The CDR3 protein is CAWSVTRLGYTF. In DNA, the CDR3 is TGTGCCTGGAGTGTAACGCGTCTTGGCTACACCTTC. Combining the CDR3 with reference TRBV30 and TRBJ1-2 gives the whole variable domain SQTIHQWPATLVQPVGSPLSLECTVEGTSNPNLYWYRQAAGRGLQLLFYSVGIGQISSEVPQNLSASRPQDRQFILSSKKLLLSDSGFYLCAWSVTRLGYTFGSGTRLTVV.

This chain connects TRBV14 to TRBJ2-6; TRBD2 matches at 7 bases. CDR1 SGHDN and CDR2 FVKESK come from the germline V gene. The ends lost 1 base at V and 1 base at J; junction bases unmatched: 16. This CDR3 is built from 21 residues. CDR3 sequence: CASSQGWTSRGLKSGANVLTF. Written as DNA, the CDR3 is TGTGCCAGCAGCCAAGGCTGGACTAGTCGCGGGTTAAAGTCTGGGGCCAACGTCCTGACTTTC. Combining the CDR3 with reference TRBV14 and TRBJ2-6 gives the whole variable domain EAGVTQFPSHSVIEKGQTVTLRCDPISGHDNLYWYRRVMGKEIKFLLHFVKESKQDESGMPNNRFLAERTGGTYSTLKVQPAELEDSGVYFCASSQGWTSRGLKSGANVLTFGAGSRLTVL.

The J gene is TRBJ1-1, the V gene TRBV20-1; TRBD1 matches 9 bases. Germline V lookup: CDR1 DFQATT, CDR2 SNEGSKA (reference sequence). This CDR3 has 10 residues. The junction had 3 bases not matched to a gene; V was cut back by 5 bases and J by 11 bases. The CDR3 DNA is TGCAGTGCTCTCGGACAGGGGGCTTTCTTT. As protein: CSALGQGAFF.

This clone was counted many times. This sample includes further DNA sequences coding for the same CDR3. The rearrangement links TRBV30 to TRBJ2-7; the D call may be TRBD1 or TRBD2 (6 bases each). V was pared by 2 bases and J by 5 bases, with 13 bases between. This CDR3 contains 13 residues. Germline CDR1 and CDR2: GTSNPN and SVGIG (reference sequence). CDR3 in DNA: TGTGCCTGGAGTCGAGGGGGGAGCCACGAGCAGTACTTC. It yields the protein CAWSRGGSHEQYF.

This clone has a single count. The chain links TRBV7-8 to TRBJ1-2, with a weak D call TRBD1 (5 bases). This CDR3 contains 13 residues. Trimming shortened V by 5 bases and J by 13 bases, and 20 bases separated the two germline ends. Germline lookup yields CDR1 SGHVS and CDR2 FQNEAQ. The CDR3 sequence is CASSGRDGGDGTF. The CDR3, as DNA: TGTGCCAGCAGCGGCCGGGACGGGGGGGATGGCACCTTC.

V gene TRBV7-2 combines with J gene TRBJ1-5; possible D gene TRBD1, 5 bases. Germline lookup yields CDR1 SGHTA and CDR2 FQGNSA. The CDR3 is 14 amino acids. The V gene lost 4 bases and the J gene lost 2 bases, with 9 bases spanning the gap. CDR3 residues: CASSSPGGNQPQHF. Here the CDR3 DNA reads TGTGCCAGCAGCTCCCCGGGGGGCAATCAGCCCCAGCATTTT.

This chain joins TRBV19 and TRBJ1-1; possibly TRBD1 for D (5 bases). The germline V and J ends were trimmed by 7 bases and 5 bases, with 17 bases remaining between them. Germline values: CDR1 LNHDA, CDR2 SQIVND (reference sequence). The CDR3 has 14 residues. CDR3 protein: CASMRGLEETEAFF. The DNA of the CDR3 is TGTGCCAGTATGAGGGGTCTGGAGGAGACTGAAGCTTTCTTT.

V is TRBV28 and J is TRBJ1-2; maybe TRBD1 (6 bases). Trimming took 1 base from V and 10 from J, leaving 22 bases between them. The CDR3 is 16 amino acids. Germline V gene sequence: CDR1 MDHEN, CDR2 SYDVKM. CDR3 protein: CASSLLGNRVSSVYTF. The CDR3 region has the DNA TGTGCCAGCAGTTTATTGGGAAACAGGGTCTCTAGTGTCTACACCTTC.

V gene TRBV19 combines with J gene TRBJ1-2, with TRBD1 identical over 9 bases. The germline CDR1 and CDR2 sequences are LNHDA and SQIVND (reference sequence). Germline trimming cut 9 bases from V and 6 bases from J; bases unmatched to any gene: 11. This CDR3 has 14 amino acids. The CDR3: CASSLLQGANGYTF. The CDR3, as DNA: TGTGCCAGCTCTCTATTACAGGGGGCGAATGGCTACACCTTC. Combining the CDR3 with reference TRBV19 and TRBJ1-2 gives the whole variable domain DGGITQSPKYLFRKEGQNVTLSCEQNLNHDAMYWYRQDPGQGLRLIYYSQIVNDFQKGDIAEGYSVSREKKESFPLTVTSAQKNPTAFYLCASSLLQGANGYTFGSGTRLTVV.

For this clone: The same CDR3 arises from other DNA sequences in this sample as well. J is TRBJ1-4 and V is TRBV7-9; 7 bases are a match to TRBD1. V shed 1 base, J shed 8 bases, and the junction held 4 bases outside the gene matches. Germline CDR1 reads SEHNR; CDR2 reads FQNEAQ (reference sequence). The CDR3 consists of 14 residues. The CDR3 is CASSLGTGEEKLFF. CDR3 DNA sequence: TGTGCCAGCAGCTTAGGAACAGGGGAAGAAAAACTGTTTTTT.

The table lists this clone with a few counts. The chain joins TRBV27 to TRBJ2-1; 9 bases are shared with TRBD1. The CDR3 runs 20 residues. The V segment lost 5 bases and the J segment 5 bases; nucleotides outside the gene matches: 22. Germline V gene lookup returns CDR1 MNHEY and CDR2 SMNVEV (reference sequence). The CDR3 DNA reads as TGTGCCAGCAGTCCCGGACAGGGGCCTCTCGGCGTAATCTTTAACAATGAGCAGTTCTTC. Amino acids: CASSPGQGPLGVIFNNEQFF.

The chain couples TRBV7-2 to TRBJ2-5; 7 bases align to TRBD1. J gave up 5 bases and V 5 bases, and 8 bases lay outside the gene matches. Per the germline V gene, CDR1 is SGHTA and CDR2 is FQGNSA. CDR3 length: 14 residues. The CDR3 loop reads CASSPDRRSETQYF. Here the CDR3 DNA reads TGTGCCAGCAGCCCGGACAGGAGGTCGGAGACCCAGTACTTC.

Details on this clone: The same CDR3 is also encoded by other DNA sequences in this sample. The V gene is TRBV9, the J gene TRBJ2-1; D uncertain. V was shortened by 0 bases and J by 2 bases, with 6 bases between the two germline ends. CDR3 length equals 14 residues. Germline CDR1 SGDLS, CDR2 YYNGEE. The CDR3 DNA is TGTGCCAGCAGCGTAGTCGGCGCCTACAATGAGCAGTTCTTC. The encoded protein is CASSVVGAYNEQFF.

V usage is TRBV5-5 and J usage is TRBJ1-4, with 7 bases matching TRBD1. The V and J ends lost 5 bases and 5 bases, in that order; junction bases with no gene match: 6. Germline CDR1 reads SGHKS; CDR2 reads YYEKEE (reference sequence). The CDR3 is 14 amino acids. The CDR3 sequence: CASRAGQINEKLFF. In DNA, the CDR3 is TGTGCCAGCAGAGCGGGACAGATAAATGAAAAACTGTTTTTT.

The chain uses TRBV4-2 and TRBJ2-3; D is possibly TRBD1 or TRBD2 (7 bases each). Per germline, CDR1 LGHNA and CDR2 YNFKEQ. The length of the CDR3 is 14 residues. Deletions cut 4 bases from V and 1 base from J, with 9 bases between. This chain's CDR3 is CASSPGGGTDTQYF. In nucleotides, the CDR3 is TGTGCCAGCAGCCCAGGGGGGGGCACAGATACGCAGTATTTT.

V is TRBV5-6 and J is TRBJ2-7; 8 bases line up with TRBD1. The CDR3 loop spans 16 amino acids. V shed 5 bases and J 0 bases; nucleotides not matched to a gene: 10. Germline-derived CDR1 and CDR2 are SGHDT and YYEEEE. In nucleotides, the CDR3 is TGTGCCAGCAGTTATAAACAGGGGGTAAACTCCTACGAGCAGTACTTC. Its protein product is CASSYKQGVNSYEQYF. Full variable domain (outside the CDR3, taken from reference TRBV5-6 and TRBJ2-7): DAGVTQSPTHLIKTRGQQVTLRCSPKSGHDTVSWYQQALGQGPQFIFQYYEEEERQRGNFPDRFSGHQFPNYSSELNVNALLLGDSALYLCASSYKQGVNSYEQYFGPGTRLTVT.

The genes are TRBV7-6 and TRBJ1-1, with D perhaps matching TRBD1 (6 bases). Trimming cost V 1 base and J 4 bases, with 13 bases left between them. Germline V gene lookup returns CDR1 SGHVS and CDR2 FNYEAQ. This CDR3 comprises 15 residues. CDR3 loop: CASSLEAGAPTEAFF. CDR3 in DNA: TGTGCCAGCAGCTTAGAAGCGGGGGCCCCCACTGAAGCTTTCTTT.

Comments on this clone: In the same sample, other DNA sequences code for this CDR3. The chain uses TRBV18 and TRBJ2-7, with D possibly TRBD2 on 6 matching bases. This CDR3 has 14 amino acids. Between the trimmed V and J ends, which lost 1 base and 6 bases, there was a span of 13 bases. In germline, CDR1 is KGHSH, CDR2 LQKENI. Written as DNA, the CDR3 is TGTGCCAGCTCACCACAGGGAGGTCCGGGCGAGCAGTACTTC. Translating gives CASSPQGGPGEQYF.

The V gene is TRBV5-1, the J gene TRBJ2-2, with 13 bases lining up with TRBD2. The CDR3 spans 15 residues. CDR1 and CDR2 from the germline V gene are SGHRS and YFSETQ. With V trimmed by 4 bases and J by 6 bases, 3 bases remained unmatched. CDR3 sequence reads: CASSGLAGVAGELFF. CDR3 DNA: TGCGCCAGCAGCGGACTAGCGGGAGTTGCCGGGGAGCTGTTTTTT.

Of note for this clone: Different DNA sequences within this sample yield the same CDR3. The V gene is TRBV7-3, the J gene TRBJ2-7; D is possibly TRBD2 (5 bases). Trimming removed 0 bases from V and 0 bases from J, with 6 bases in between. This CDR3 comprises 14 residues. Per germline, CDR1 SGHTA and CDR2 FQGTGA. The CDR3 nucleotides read TGTGCCAGCAGCTTAACCCGGGACTCCTACGAGCAGTACTTC. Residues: CASSLTRDSYEQYF.

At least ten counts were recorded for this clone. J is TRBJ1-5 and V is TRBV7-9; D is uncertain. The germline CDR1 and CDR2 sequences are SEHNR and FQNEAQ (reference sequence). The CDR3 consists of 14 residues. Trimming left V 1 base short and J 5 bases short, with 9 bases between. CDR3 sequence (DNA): TGTGCCAGCAGCTTAGGTTCCGCTGATCAGCCCCAGCATTTT. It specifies CASSLGSADQPQHF.